Shown below are 14 T cell receptor beta chains from a single sample sequenced in a study of PD-1 blockade in classical Hodgkin lymphoma. Sample time point: cycle 4 day 1 (C4D1), after 5 to 7 weeks of nivolumab. All trial patients relapsed after autologous stem cell transplantation. Negative selection with magnetic separation was used to purify CD4+ T cells from thawed PBMCs. Profiling relied on immunoSEQ multiplex PCR, and the TCRdb table lists in-frame clones only, not all of them. There are some 30,000 clones in the sample; about 88% occur only once, and 0.65% to 0.95% lies in the top ten. The sample was CD4+ T cells from blood, taken before the fourth cycle of nivolumab. The receptors originated from a human donor with classical Hodgkin lymphoma.

In its sample, this clone was seen a few times. The V call is TRBV7-3, the J call TRBJ1-1; D unclear. V was trimmed by 6 bases and J by 4 bases, leaving 12 bases between them. This CDR3 is 13 amino acids long. Germline V gives CDR1 SGHTA, CDR2 FQGTGA. CDR3 region: CASSSVPFTEAFF. Here the CDR3 DNA reads TGTGCCAGCAGTTCCGTACCGTTCACTGAAGCTTTCTTT.

This clone was observed a single time. CDR3 DNA: TGTGCCTGGAGTGATGGGGGGGCCTACGAGCAGTACTTC. This gives the protein CAWSDGGAYEQYF. The chain recombines TRBV30 with TRBJ2-7; 7 nucleotides agree with TRBD2. The CDR3 extends over 13 amino acids. V was clipped by 1 base and J by 2 bases; unmatched bases: 2. CDR1 is GTSNPN, CDR2 SVGIG, per germline (reference sequence).

The chain recombines TRBV6-5 with TRBJ1-4, with 8 bases aligning to TRBD1. Trimming removed 9 bases from V and 5 bases from J; junction bases left unmatched: 11. The germline V gene encodes CDR1 MNHEY and CDR2 SVGAGI. The CDR3 is 15 residues long. The CDR3 spells CASRTGQGENEKLFF. Written as DNA, the CDR3 is TGTGCCAGTCGGACCGGACAGGGCGAAAATGAAAAACTGTTTTTT.

The J gene is TRBJ1-6, the V gene TRBV7-2; 9 nucleotides match TRBD1. V was clipped by 2 bases and J by 8 bases; unmatched bases: 4. This CDR3 has 15 residues. The germline V gene encodes CDR1 SGHTA and CDR2 FQGNSA. In nucleotides, the CDR3 is TGTGCCAGCAGCTTAAGTGGGACAGGGCATTCACCCCTCCACTTT. Translating it yields CASSLSGTGHSPLHF.

The chain combines TRBV7-9 with TRBJ1-6; D remains unclear. CDR1 and CDR2 from the germline V gene are SEHNR and FQNEAQ (reference sequence). The CDR3 is 12 residues long. Trimming removed 1 base from V and 10 bases from J, with 5 bases in between. The CDR3 loop is CASSLEYSPLHF. The CDR3 DNA sequence: TGTGCCAGCAGCTTAGAGTACTCACCCCTCCACTTT.

This chain joins TRBV2 and TRBJ1-2, with D unclear. This CDR3 has 13 residues. V lost 2 bases, J lost 8 bases, and 12 bases lay in between. The germline V gene encodes CDR1 SNHLY and CDR2 FYNNEI. CDR3 sequence (DNA): TGTGCCAGCAGTGAATTTGGGTTGAGCGGCTACACCTTC. This translates into CASSEFGLSGYTF.

J is TRBJ1-2 and V is TRBV18; 9 bases align to TRBD1. V was pared by 4 bases and J by 3 bases, with 3 bases of the junction left unmatched. CDR1 is KGHSH, CDR2 LQKENI, per germline. The CDR3 spans 14 residues. The CDR3 is CASSQDRGDYGYTF. The CDR3 bases are TGTGCCAGCTCACAAGACAGGGGGGACTATGGCTACACCTTC. Based on the CDR3 plus reference TRBV18 and TRBJ1-2, the full variable domain is NAGVMQNPRHLVRRRGQEARLRCSPMKGHSHVYWYRQLPEEGLKFMVYLQKENIIDESGMPKERFSAEFPKEGPSILRIQQVVRGDSAAYFCASSQDRGDYGYTFGSGTRLTVV.

CDR3 sequence (DNA): TGCGCCAGCAGTCAATCGCGGGGGGGGCCGGGCCAAGAGACCCAGTACTTC. It codes for CASSQSRGGPGQETQYF. The chain is built from TRBV23-1 and TRBJ2-5; 9 bases map to TRBD2. TRBV23-1 is recorded as an ORF, its role being uncertain. This CDR3 spans 17 amino acids. The V segment lost 0 bases and the J segment 1 base; nucleotides outside the gene matches: 6.

The DNA for the CDR3 is TGTGCTAGTGCCGACATCGGGACAGGCGATAATTCACCCCTCCACTTT. It translates to CASADIGTGDNSPLHF. The rearrangement links TRBV12-5 to TRBJ1-6; TRBD1 matches 8 bases. Germline loops: CDR1 LGHNT, CDR2 FRNRAP. Trimming cost V 7 bases and J 5 bases; bases outside gene matches: 10. The CDR3 consists of 16 residues. The complete variable domain, with remaining parts taken from reference TRBV12-5 and TRBJ1-6, reads DARVTQTPRHKVTEMGQEVTMRCQPILGHNTVFWYRQTMMQGLELLAYFRNRAPLDDSGMPKDRFSAEMPDATLATLKIQPSEPRDSAVYFCASADIGTGDNSPLHFGNGTRLTVT.

This clone was counted once. This chain connects TRBV11-2 to TRBJ2-7, with D maybe TRBD2 (7 bases). The germline V gene has CDR1 SGHAT and CDR2 FQNNGV. Trimming shortened V by 5 bases and J by 1 base, and 24 bases separated the two germline ends. The CDR3 consists of 18 residues. As DNA, the CDR3 is TGTGCCAGCAGCCCCGAACCGGGCGGGGGCGCCCGATCCTACGAGCAGTACTTC. This gives the protein CASSPEPGGGARSYEQYF.

Only one count was recorded for this clone. This chain links TRBV2 with TRBJ2-7; D is uncertain. Deletions cut 4 bases from V and 5 bases from J, with 9 bases between. The V gene's germline CDR1 is SNHLY and CDR2 FYNNEI. This CDR3 is 12 amino acids long. The CDR3 spells CASSGDWDEQYF. The CDR3 DNA is TGTGCCAGCAGTGGGGATTGGGACGAGCAGTACTTC.

The J gene is TRBJ1-1, the V gene TRBV6-5; the D is unclear. This CDR3 has 16 amino acids. Trimming took off 0 bases at V and 6 bases at J, with 17 bases between the two ends. Germline CDR1 reads MNHEY; CDR2 reads SVGAGI. The CDR3 sequence is CASSYSYRGVGAEAFF. The CDR3 DNA sequence: TGTGCCAGCAGTTACTCGTATCGGGGTGTCGGGGCTGAAGCTTTCTTT.

V gene TRBV6-6 combines with J gene TRBJ1-2; D may be TRBD1 (5 bases). Per the germline V gene, CDR1 is MNHNY and CDR2 is SVGAGI (reference sequence). This CDR3 comprises 11 residues. Between the trimmed V and J ends, which lost 11 bases and 6 bases, there was a span of 13 bases. The CDR3 DNA is TGTGCCTCCACGGGGGGTGATGGCTACACCTTC. Its protein product is CASTGGDGYTF.

The chain recombines TRBV2 with TRBJ1-2; 9 nucleotides align to TRBD1. Unmatched junction bases numbered 3, after V lost 1 base and J lost 9 bases. CDR3 length: 13 residues. Germline V gene data show CDR1 as SNHLY and CDR2 as FYNNEI. The CDR3 DNA follows: TGTGCCAGCAGTGAAGGGACAGGGGACCGCTACACCTTC. This codes for CASSEGTGDRYTF.